Only a few counts were recorded for the clone carrying this TCR beta chain. As yet, its antigen is unknown. These data originate in a study of human T cells and chemical hapten exposure. General study points: Higher patch test scores went with higher counts of PT1 expanded TCRs. Significantly more large CDR3 similarity clusters were formed by expanded TCRs than by controls.

The time point denotes: patch test 3, about 24 weeks after DPC sensitization. Treatment defined: therapeutic diphenylcyclopropenone sensitization with weekly scalp DPC. Venepuncture was done earlier than the placement of each patch test. TCRdb passed the RACE reads through MiXCR, listing each CDR3 protein once. The sample includes some 180,000 distinct CDR3 sequences, around 25% of them seen just once. This receptor was taken from a woman in her thirties or forties with alopecia areata. Some clones in this sample may be carry-over from other donors' samples. Sequences were derived from whole blood, sampled in connection with sensitization to the hapten diphenylcyclopropenone (DPC).

The CDR3 is CSAPTSGMSYEQYF. CDR3 DNA sequence: TGCAGTGCCCCGACTAGCGGGATGAGCTACGAGCAGTACTTC. The J gene is TRBJ2-7, the V gene TRBV20-1; 11 bases are a match to TRBD2. The CDR3 has 14 amino acids. Germline CDR1 DFQATT, CDR2 SNEGSKA (reference sequence). Trimming removed 6 bases from V and 3 bases from J; junction bases left unmatched: 7.